This record covers a single T cell receptor beta chain. The entry originates in a study of T cell changes during pregnancy in multiple sclerosis. The ends lost 5 bases at V and 2 bases at J; junction bases unmatched: 3. Germline CDR1 reads SGHVS; CDR2 reads FNYEAQ. The CDR3 totals 14 residues. This table comes from immunoSEQ multiplex PCR, and its TCRdb copy is limited to in-frame clones, with some not included. The sample shows about 70,000 clones, roughly 94% of them seen only once. The TCR comes from a female donor with multiple sclerosis, enrolled in a pregnancy study. This sample comprised peripheral blood, obtained in the third trimester of pregnancy. The V call is TRBV7-6, the J call TRBJ1-2; 9 bases agree with TRBD1. Here the CDR3 DNA reads TGTGCCAGCAGCGGGACAGGGCGAAACTATGGCTACACCTTC. Amino acids: CASSGTGRNYGYTF.